These T cell receptor beta chains were read from a single sample in a study of blood T cell repertoires in COVID-19. Only in-frame clones appear in the TCRdb table, and some are missing; sequencing was by immunoSEQ multiplex PCR. In the table there are approximately 300,000 clones, 90% of which are singletons. Specimen: PBMCs or T cells enriched from blood (not recorded which). The receptors were gathered from a man aged 55 to 70 who had recovered from COVID-19. Both conserved end residues are part of each CDR3. D genes are given only for firm matches. Rows give clone size only sometimes, using once, few, many, or a class for an expanded clone.

DNA	CDR3	V	size	D	J
TGTGCCAGCAGCCCTGGGGTTGGCAGGGGCAATCAGCCCCAGCATTTT	CASSPGVGRGNQPQHF	TRBV2	NA	NA	TRBJ1-5
TGTGCTAGTGGTAGAGGGCAGGAGCAGTACTTC	CASGRGQEQYF	TRBV12-5	NA	NA	TRBJ2-7
TGTGCCAGCAGCCTCGGTGGTTTCACTGAAGCTTTCTTT	CASSLGGFTEAFF	TRBV9	NA	NA	TRBJ1-1
TGTGCCATCAGTGAGTCAACAGGTCGGTCCTACGAGCAGTACTTC	CAISESTGRSYEQYF	TRBV10-3	NA	NA	TRBJ2-7
TGTGCCAGCAGCCACTACGGAGATACGCAGTATTTT	CASSHYGDTQYF	TRBV7-8	NA	NA	TRBJ2-3
TGTGCCACCAGTGATCCCACTCCCGTAGCGGGAGCATACAATGAGCAGTTCTTC	CATSDPTPVAGAYNEQFF	TRBV24-1	NA	TRBD2	TRBJ2-1
TGTGCCAGCAGACAACAGGGGGCCACTGAAGCTTTCTTT	CASRQQGATEAFF	TRBV27	NA	TRBD1	TRBJ1-1
TGTGCCAGCAGAGTAACATCATCGGGGCCGGGAGGAGCACCTTTTTACAATGAGCAGTTCTTC	CASRVTSSGPGGAPFYNEQFF	TRBV27	NA	TRBD2	TRBJ2-1
TGTGCCAGCAGCTTACAGGGACAGGGTAATTCACCCCTCCACTTT	CASSLQGQGNSPLHF	TRBV7-3	NA	TRBD1	TRBJ1-6
TGTGCCAGCAGCTTGGTTCTTAGCGGGAGATACGAGCAGTACTTC	CASSLVLSGRYEQYF	TRBV5-8	NA	TRBD2	TRBJ2-7
TGTGCCAGCAGCTTGGACGAAACGGGACTGATGAACACTGAAGCTTTCTTT	CASSLDETGLMNTEAFF	TRBV13	once	NA	TRBJ1-1
TGTGCCAGCTCACCGGGGCGATCCGGGGCCAACGTCCTGACTTTC	CASSPGRSGANVLTF	TRBV18	NA	NA	TRBJ2-6
TGTGCCAGCAGTTCCCCGGAGGCGAGGGAGCAGCCCCAGCATTTT	CASSSPEAREQPQHF	TRBV28	NA	NA	TRBJ1-5
TGTGCCAGCAGTGCAGGGAGGGGCAGGCCATATAGCAATCAGCCCCAGCATTTT	CASSAGRGRPYSNQPQHF	TRBV2	NA	NA	TRBJ1-5
TGCGCCAGCAGCCAAAGTATAGACTCTGGGGCCAACGTCCTGACTTTC	CASSQSIDSGANVLTF	TRBV4-1	NA	NA	TRBJ2-6
TGTGCCAGCAGTGAATCTGCGGGACAGGGATATGGCTACACCTTC	CASSESAGQGYGYTF	TRBV6-1	few	TRBD1	TRBJ1-2
TGTGCCAGCAGCATCGGGACACTGAACACCGGGGAGCTGTTTTTT	CASSIGTLNTGELFF	TRBV5-4	NA	NA	TRBJ2-2
TGTGCCAGCAGCGTGGGAGGACTAGCGGGAGGGCCGAGAGATACGCAGTATTTT	CASSVGGLAGGPRDTQYF	TRBV9	NA	TRBD2	TRBJ2-3
TGTGCCAGCAGTTACCGGGGGGGTGGTCTTAACATTCAGTACTTC	CASSYRGGGLNIQYF	TRBV6-5	NA	TRBD2	TRBJ2-4
TGCGCCAGCAGCCAAGTGCGGGTTGTGGACTACGAGCAGTACTTC	CASSQVRVVDYEQYF	TRBV4-3	NA	NA	TRBJ2-7
TGTGCCAGCAGCGGAGTGCGGGGGCTAGGTGAAAAACTGTTTTTT	CASSGVRGLGEKLFF	TRBV7-9	NA	NA	TRBJ1-4
TGCGCCAGCAGCCACAGACAGGGCACCGCTGAAGCTTTCTTT	CASSHRQGTAEAFF	TRBV4-1	NA	TRBD1	TRBJ1-1
TGTGCCGCAGGGCAGGGAGGTGGCTACACCTTC	CAAGQGGGYTF	TRBV7-9	NA	NA	TRBJ1-2
TGCGCCAGCAAAGAGGGACAGCCCTGGAACGAGCAGTACTTC	CASKEGQPWNEQYF	TRBV4-3	NA	TRBD1	TRBJ2-7
TGTGCCAGCAGCTGGGGACAGGGGGCTCCGAGTACCGGGGAGCTGTTTTTT	CASSWGQGAPSTGELFF	TRBV7-2	NA	TRBD1	TRBJ2-2
TGCGCCAGCAGCCAAGCGGCCAGGGTTTACGGCTACACCTTC	CASSQAARVYGYTF	TRBV4-1	NA	NA	TRBJ1-2
TGTGCCAGCAGCCTCAGAGGGGGCGCGAACTACGAGCAGTACTTC	CASSLRGGANYEQYF	TRBV11-2	NA	TRBD1	TRBJ2-7
TGTGCCTGGAGTGCTCAGGCTAATGAAAAACTGTTTTTT	CAWSAQANEKLFF	TRBV30	once	NA	TRBJ1-4
TGTGCCAGCAGCCCATGGACAGGGGCATCCTATGGCTACACCTTC	CASSPWTGASYGYTF	TRBV5-5	NA	TRBD1	TRBJ1-2
TGTGCCAGCAGCTTGACTGGACAGGGTGAAGGAAACACCATATATTTT	CASSLTGQGEGNTIYF	TRBV5-4	NA	TRBD1	TRBJ1-3
TGTGCCAGCAGCCCCGGCGGCGGGGGGACAGCACCTTACGAGCAGTACTTC	CASSPGGGGTAPYEQYF	TRBV25-1	NA	NA	TRBJ2-7
TGTGCCAGTAGTATAGATCTCCGACAGTACAATGAGCAGTTCTTC	CASSIDLRQYNEQFF	TRBV19	NA	NA	TRBJ2-1